This section outlines one T cell receptor beta chain sequence together with its context. These data originate in a study of control samples from healthy donors and cancer patients. Per the germline V gene, CDR1 is SQVTM and CDR2 is ANQGSEA. Trimming removed 2 bases from V and 4 bases from J, with 8 bases in between. The CDR3 totals 12 residues. The assay was immunoSEQ multiplex PCR, and TCRdb's table has in-frame clones only and misses some. The table records some 150,000 clones, under 95% of them present only once. The chain combines TRBV29-1 with TRBJ1-1; weak D call: TRBD1 (6 bases). Sequencing input: blood. The sequence was obtained from a man between 18 and 35 years old in good health. This chain's CDR3 is CSVEQGFTEAFF. The DNA of the CDR3 is TGCAGCGTTGAACAGGGGTTCACTGAAGCTTTCTTT.